What follows describes a single T cell receptor (beta chain). In the original analysis: Reference gene primer amplification in the assay estimated nucleated cell counts. Assay: immunoSEQ multiplex PCR; the TCRdb copy retains only in-frame clones and omits some. D and trimming come from the DNA, and the V and J calls and clone size come from that table. The top ten clones hold 20% to 25% of a sample with more than 95,000 clones, around four fifths of them seen once. The data are from a study of blood T cell repertoires in COVID-19. For the study at large: From the United States, Italy and Spain came samples of acute and convalescent COVID-19. T cells, B-cell-depleted T cells, or PBMCs supplied cDNA or gDNA.

The TCR sequence derives from a human donor in a cohort sampled during active COVID-19. Material for sequencing was peripheral blood.

CDR3 protein: CASSLSAQGISYNEQFF. CDR3 DNA: TGCGCCAGCAGCTTGTCGGCCCAGGGAATCTCCTACAATGAGCAGTTCTTC. The chain carries TRBV5-1 and TRBJ2-1, with D possibly being TRBD1 (5 bases). The CDR3 contains 17 residues. Germline V gene lookup returns CDR1 SGHRS and CDR2 YFSETQ. Trimming pared 1 base from V and 0 bases from J, leaving 14 bases between.